This TCR beta chain was identified during a study of spatial heterogeneity in lung cancer (dated 2019 in TCRdb). Concerning the study at large: More beta-chain than alpha-chain transcripts were consistently detected, likely reflecting higher beta-chain transcript abundance. In the raw uncorrected reads, each unique combination of TCR and UMI appeared on average more than ten times. In non-small cell lung cancer, the study made a quantitative comparison of TCR alpha and beta repertoires among multiple tumor regions, matched nontumor lung and blood. The study linked features of the TCR repertoire to counts of nonsynonymous mutations, which were determined by whole-exome sequencing of tumor tissue. At surgery, over 200 tumor regions, 61 to 75 matched nontumor lung samples and 56 PBMC samples were TCR-sequenced for both alpha and beta chains.

The library was generated by 5' RACE. Sequencing instrument: NextSeq 500. The TCR library protocol attached a unique molecular identifier to each TCR cDNA molecule to allow correction of PCR and sequencing errors. Turning to the authors' computational methods: TCR identification, UMI-based error correction and CDR3 extraction were performed with Decombinator tools. Expanded TCRs were defined as those above a frequency of 2 per 1,000, corresponding to the top 1% of the tumor frequency distribution. Rényi diversity was computed with the R vegan package after subsampling each repertoire 100 times to 5,000 TCRs. To build CDR3 similarity networks, amino acid triplet string-kernel similarity was used, and CDR3s were connected when their pairwise similarity was above 0.82. The raw public data were reprocessed by TCRdb itself: fastp quality trimming at Q25, MiXCR clonotype calling, in-frame beta chains only. Each CDR3 protein gets just one entry, which takes the most common genes and DNA from the rows behind it. What appears here as the V and J calls and clone size reflects TCRdb's work, not the paper's. Present in this sample are 60,000 to 90,000 distinct CDR3 sequences, 13% of which were seen just once. The ten largest clones take up 6.5% to 7.5% of the sample.

This clonotype was counted a few times. What antigen it recognizes has not been identified. Qualities for individual bases were not recorded, and no much larger clone is one base off. Including cysteine and phenylalanine, the CDR3 has 16 amino acids. Only CDR3 DNA remains: 48 bases, in frame from the first base. CDR1 and CDR2 are drawn from the germline V gene (reference sequence): SEHNR, FQNEAQ. Unmatched junction bases come to 13, with V trimmed by 5 bases and J by 7 bases. Read against the paper, the sample's time point label means: sample taken at primary tumor resection. Whole RNA extracted from tumor and nontumor lung tissue, or from cryopreserved PBMC samples, was used for TCR sequencing without cell sorting. The donors were 72 patients from the lung TRACERx cohort who had early-stage, untreated non-small cell lung cancer. Patients were selected for TCR sequencing only if sufficient RNA was available from at least two tumor regions.

The paper as a whole reports these results and caveats: Confirming at a functional level the hypothesis that regional TCRs recognize regional mutations was considered to require additional single-cell paired TCR alpha and beta sequencing. Ubiquitous expanded tumor TCRs showed up in blood more often at tumor resection than at routine follow-up.

This receptor chain uses TRBV7-9 and TRBJ1-5; 8 nucleotides in the junction match TRBD1. This specimen consisted of PBMCs, obtained at surgery. The source is a male donor with early-stage non-small cell lung cancer. At the DNA level, the sequence is TGTGCCAGCAGCCCCACGGACAGGGAAGAGGTCCAGCCCCAGCATTTT. This translates into CASSPTDREEVQPQHF.